The present T cell receptor (beta chain) was sequenced within a study of human T cells and chemical hapten exposure. This clonotype was found many times. With 4 bases removed from V and 3 bases from J, the gap between germline ends came to 4 bases. Germline values: CDR1 SQVTM, CDR2 ANQGSEA. The CDR3 sequence is 10 residues long. Specified time point: pre-sensitization, week 0. Regarding treatment: therapeutic diphenylcyclopropenone sensitization with weekly scalp DPC. TCRdb re-called the RACE reads with MiXCR, one entry per CDR3 protein. The sample holds 380,000 or so distinct CDR3 sequences, about 5.4% seen once.

The sequence was collected from a young woman with alopecia areata. Some clones in this sample may be carry-over from other donors' samples. The chain carries TRBV29-1 and TRBJ2-7, with D hard to call. The sequences come from whole blood, collected in connection with sensitization to the hapten diphenylcyclopropenone (DPC). CDR3: CSVAYYEQYF. As DNA, the CDR3 is TGCAGCGTTGCCTACTACGAGCAGTACTTC.